This passage covers 14 T cell receptor beta chains from one sample sequenced in a study of beta chain features in type 1 diabetes. Expressed TCRB transcripts got sequenced, as all isolated RNA was reverse transcribed. Using immunoSEQ multiplex PCR, the repertoire was profiled, and TCRdb retains in-frame clones only, with some absent. The sample consists of more than 85,000 clones, approximately 39% of them appearing once. The source material was stem cell memory CD4+ T cells from blood. The source is a woman between 18 and 30 years old in good health.

This clone was detected only a few times. The rearrangement joins TRBV5-1 to TRBJ2-7, with D perhaps matching TRBD2 (5 bases). This CDR3 contains 13 residues. Trimming stripped 4 bases from V and 1 base from J, with 9 bases between. Germline V gene data show CDR1 as SGHRS and CDR2 as YFSETQ. CDR3 coding DNA: TGCGCCAGCAGCCCTAGCAGTTCCTACGAGCAGTACTTC. Translated: CASSPSSSYEQYF. The entire variable domain, with the rest obtained from reference TRBV5-1 and TRBJ2-7, is as follows: KAGVTQTPRYLIKTRGQQVTLSCSPISGHRSVSWYQQTPGQGLQFLFEYFSETQRNKGNFPGRFSGRQFSNSRSEMNVSTLELGDSALYLCASSPSSSYEQYFGPGTRLTVT.

The genes are TRBV7-9 and TRBJ1-1; D is uncertain. The CDR3 loop spans 13 amino acids. Trimming shortened V by 5 bases and J by 4 bases, and 11 bases separated the two germline ends. The V gene's germline CDR1 is SEHNR and CDR2 FQNEAQ (reference sequence). This CDR3 is CASSTLGGTEAFF. The CDR3 DNA reads TGTGCCAGCAGCACCCTGGGAGGCACTGAAGCTTTCTTT.

This clone was recorded once. The chain joins TRBV4-1 to TRBJ2-3; D might be TRBD1 (6 bases). The V end lost 4 bases, the J end lost 2 bases, and 10 bases lay between the germline ends. CDR1 and CDR2 (germline): MGHRA, YSYEKL. The CDR3 totals 14 residues. CDR3 sequence: CASSPQGLTDTQYF. The CDR3 coding sequence is TGCGCCAGCAGCCCACAGGGTCTCACAGATACGCAGTATTTT.

The rearrangement links TRBV28 to TRBJ2-4; tentative D call: TRBD2 (7 bases). Trimming shortened V by 2 bases and J by 4 bases, and 9 bases separated the two germline ends. The CDR3 contains 14 residues. Germline-derived CDR1 and CDR2 are MDHEN and SYDVKM. CDR3 residues: CASSLGGAKNIQYF. The CDR3 nucleotides read TGTGCCAGCAGTTTAGGGGGGGCTAAAAACATTCAGTACTTC.

V gene TRBV9 combines with J gene TRBJ2-7; 7 bases fit TRBD1. This CDR3 region has 16 residues. The germline V gene has CDR1 SGDLS and CDR2 YYNGEE. With 4 bases clipped from V and 4 bases from J, the junction kept 14 bases outside the gene matches. Here the CDR3 reads CASSLGGLGQTYEQYF. In DNA, the CDR3 is TGTGCCAGCAGCCTTGGCGGCCTGGGACAGACGTACGAGCAGTACTTC.

The rearrangement links TRBV28 to TRBJ1-3, with TRBD1 as a possible D gene (5 bases). V shed 6 bases and J shed 0 bases, with 6 bases lying between them. Per the germline V gene, CDR1 is MDHEN and CDR2 is SYDVKM. The CDR3 is 13 residues long. CDR3 sequence: CASRQASGNTIYF. The CDR3 nucleotides are TGTGCCAGCAGACAGGCCTCTGGAAACACCATATATTTT.

The chain has TRBV5-1 and TRBJ1-1, with a possible D match to TRBD1 (5 bases). The CDR3 length is 14 residues. Germline V gene sequence: CDR1 SGHRS, CDR2 YFSETQ. V was pared by 4 bases and J by 1 base, with 11 bases between. The CDR3 reads CASSLPTGNTEAFF. CDR3 sequence (DNA): TGCGCCAGCAGCCTACCAACAGGGAACACTGAAGCTTTCTTT.

This clone turned up a few times. This CDR3 reads CASSWGLAGAGFGNEQFF. The DNA of the CDR3 is TGTGCCAGCAGCTGGGGACTAGCGGGAGCGGGTTTCGGTAATGAGCAGTTCTTC. The J gene is TRBJ2-1, the V gene TRBV5-4; 14 bases are a match to TRBD2. Trimming at V came to 3 bases and at J to 7 bases, leaving 12 bases not matched to a gene. CDR3 length: 18 amino acids. Germline CDR1 reads SGHNT; CDR2 reads YYREEE (reference sequence). The full variable domain, its missing parts supplied by reference TRBV5-4 and TRBJ2-1, is ETGVTQSPTHLIKTRGQQVTLRCSSQSGHNTVSWYQQALGQGPQFIFQYYREEENGRGNFPPRFSGLQFPNYSSELNVNALELDDSALYLCASSWGLAGAGFGNEQFFGPGTRLTVL.

This clone has a single count. This rearrangement joins TRBV13 to TRBJ1-2; D perhaps matches TRBD1 (6 bases). Per the germline V gene, CDR1 is PRHDT and CDR2 is FYEKMQ (reference sequence). V lost 1 base and J 6 bases, leaving 12 bases between the germline ends. The CDR3 extends over 14 amino acids. The CDR3 bases are TGTGCCAGCAGCTTAGCCACAGGGAGCCATGGCTACACCTTC. Protein sequence: CASSLATGSHGYTF.

This chain joins TRBV2 and TRBJ2-7; 8 bases fit TRBD1. Germline V gives CDR1 SNHLY, CDR2 FYNNEI. With V trimmed by 5 bases and J by 4 bases, 4 bases remained unmatched. CDR3 length: 13 residues. The chain's CDR3 is CASSPRGRYEQYF. The DNA for the CDR3 is TGTGCCAGCAGTCCCAGGGGGCGGTACGAGCAGTACTTC.

This clone was detected a few times. The chain joins TRBV5-6 to TRBJ2-5, with D possibly being TRBD2 (6 bases). The V end lost 0 bases, the J end lost 2 bases, and 11 bases lay between the germline ends. This CDR3 is built from 15 residues. Germline-derived CDR1 and CDR2 are SGHDT and YYEEEE. The CDR3 spells CASSLAGGDQETQYF. The DNA of the CDR3 is TGTGCCAGCAGCTTGGCAGGCGGGGATCAAGAGACCCAGTACTTC.

This clone was observed a few times. The gene calls are TRBV7-2 and TRBJ2-2; maybe TRBD2 (6 bases). This CDR3 contains 13 residues. Trimming removed 8 bases from V and 5 bases from J, with 12 bases in between. Germline lookup yields CDR1 SGHTA and CDR2 FQGNSA. The CDR3 sequence: CASRRGPTGELFF. The CDR3 nucleotides are TGTGCCAGCCGGCGGGGTCCTACCGGGGAGCTGTTTTTT.

This chain uses TRBV18 with TRBJ2-7; possibly TRBD2 for D (5 bases). The germline gives CDR1 KGHSH, CDR2 LQKENI. V shed 0 bases and J shed 4 bases, with 13 bases lying between them. The CDR3 sequence is 15 residues long. The CDR3 sequence: CASSPPLVRGYEQYF. DNA for the CDR3: TGTGCCAGCTCACCACCGCTCGTACGCGGGTACGAGCAGTACTTC.

This chain connects TRBV28 to TRBJ2-4; a weak D match, TRBD1 (6 bases). The germline V gene has CDR1 MDHEN and CDR2 SYDVKM. The ends were cut back, 4 bases at V and 13 bases at J, with 11 bases in the middle. The CDR3 is 11 amino acids. This chain's CDR3 is CASSSPTGQYF. The CDR3 region has the DNA TGTGCCAGCAGTTCTCCGACAGGACAGTACTTC. The full variable domain, completed using reference TRBV28 and TRBJ2-4, is DVKVTQSSRYLVKRTGEKVFLECVQDMDHENMFWYRQDPGLGLRLIYFSYDVKMKEKGDIPEGYSVSREKKERFSLILESASTNQTSMYLCASSSPTGQYFGAGTRLSVL.